The rows below give T cell receptor beta chains drawn from one sample of a study of post-analysis software for immune sequencing data. One entry per CDR3 protein, called by TCRdb with MiXCR from the PCR reads. The sample lists more than 350,000 distinct CDR3 sequences, roughly 40% occurring once. The material sequenced was blood. These receptor sequences come from a girl aged 2-10 years with multiple sclerosis. CDR3s include the opening cysteine and the closing phenylalanine or tryptophan. The D gene is left open where the match is weak. Clone size is given for some rows only: seen once, a few or many times, or a class if the clone is expanded.

d_call j_call v_call cdr3_length clone_size cdr3_nt cdr3_aa
. TRBJ2-1 TRBV20-1 13 . TGCAGTGGGGTGAGAGTCCCCTACAATGAGCAGTTCTTC CSGVRVPYNEQFF
. TRBJ1-6 TRBV28 16 few TGTGCCAGCAGTTCGTTATCTGGGGGGCGGAATTCACCCCTCCACTTT CASSSLSGGRNSPLHF
. TRBJ2-3 TRBV7-3 14 . TGTGCCAGCAGCTCGACAGGATACACAGATACGCAGTATTTT CASSSTGYTDTQYF
TRBD1 TRBJ2-3 TRBV27 15 . TGTGCCAGCAGTTTCTATGGGACAGGCACAGATACGCAGTATTTT CASSFYGTGTDTQYF
TRBD2 TRBJ2-7 TRBV4-2 16 . TGTGCCAGCAGCCAAGAGGCGGGGGGAGCACGCTACGAGCAGTACTTC CASSQEAGGARYEQYF
. TRBJ1-5 TRBV7-2 16 . TGTGCCAGCAGCTTACGAACAGGGAGGGGCAATCAGCCCCAGCATTTT CASSLRTGRGNQPQHF
. TRBJ2-1 TRBV20-1 15 . TGCAGTGCTATAGGGGGACTTATTCCTTACAATGAGCAGTTCTTC CSAIGGLIPYNEQFF
TRBD2 TRBJ2-1 TRBV5-1 15 . TGCGCCAGCAGCTTGGGTCCGACTAGCGGAAATGAGCAGTTCTTC CASSLGPTSGNEQFF
. TRBJ1-2 TRBV7-2 15 few TGTGCCAGCAACAAGCCGGCAGGAACGACCTATGGCTACACCTTC CASNKPAGTTYGYTF
TRBD2 TRBJ2-1 TRBV7-6 18 . TGTGCCAGCAGCTTAGCGCTAGGGCGGGAGGACTCCTACAATGAGCAGTTCTTC CASSLALGREDSYNEQFF
TRBD2 TRBJ2-1 TRBV5-1 16 . TGCGCCAGCAGCGTGGGACTAGCGGGAGGTATATATGAGCAGTTCTTC CASSVGLAGGIYEQFF